This T cell receptor (beta chain) was recovered during a study of blood T cell repertoires in COVID-19. Germline CDR1 reads SEHNR; CDR2 reads FQNEAQ (reference sequence). V was cut by 2 bases and J by 8 bases, with 12 bases left in between. CDR3 length: 14 residues. Here immunoSEQ multiplex PCR was the method, and the copy in TCRdb shows in-frame clones only, minus some. The table includes approximately 200,000 clones, about 80% detected once. The chain is built from TRBV7-9 and TRBJ1-4; maybe TRBD1 (5 bases). The sample comprised peripheral blood. The TCR comes from a woman aged 80 or over with COVID-19, enrolled during active disease. The CDR3 loop is CASSLFRAGEKLFF. The CDR3 coding sequence is TGTGCCAGCAGCTTATTCAGGGCAGGAGAAAAACTGTTTTTT.